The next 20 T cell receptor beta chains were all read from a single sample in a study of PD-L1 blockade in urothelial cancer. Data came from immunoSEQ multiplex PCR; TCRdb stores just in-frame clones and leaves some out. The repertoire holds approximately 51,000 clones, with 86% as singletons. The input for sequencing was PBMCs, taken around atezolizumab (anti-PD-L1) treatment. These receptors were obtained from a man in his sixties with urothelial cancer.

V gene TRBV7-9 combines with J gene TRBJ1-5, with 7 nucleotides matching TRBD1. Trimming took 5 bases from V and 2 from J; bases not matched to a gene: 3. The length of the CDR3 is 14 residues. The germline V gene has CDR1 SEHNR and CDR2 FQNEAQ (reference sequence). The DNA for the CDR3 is TGTGCCAGCAGCGCCGGACAGGGCAATCAGCCCCAGCATTTT. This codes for CASSAGQGNQPQHF.

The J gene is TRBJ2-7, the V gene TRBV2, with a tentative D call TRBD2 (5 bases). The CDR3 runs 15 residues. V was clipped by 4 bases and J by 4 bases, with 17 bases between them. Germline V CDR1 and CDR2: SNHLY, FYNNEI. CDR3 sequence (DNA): TGTGCCAGCAGTGCACGACCGACCCCGGGATACGAGCAGTACTTC. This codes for CASSARPTPGYEQYF.

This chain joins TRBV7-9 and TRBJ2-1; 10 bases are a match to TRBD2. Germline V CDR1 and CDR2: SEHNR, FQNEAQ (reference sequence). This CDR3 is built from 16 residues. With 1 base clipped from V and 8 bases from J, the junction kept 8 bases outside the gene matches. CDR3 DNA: TGTGCCAGCAGCTTAGGTAGCGGGAGGAATCAGGATGAGCAGTTCTTC. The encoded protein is CASSLGSGRNQDEQFF.

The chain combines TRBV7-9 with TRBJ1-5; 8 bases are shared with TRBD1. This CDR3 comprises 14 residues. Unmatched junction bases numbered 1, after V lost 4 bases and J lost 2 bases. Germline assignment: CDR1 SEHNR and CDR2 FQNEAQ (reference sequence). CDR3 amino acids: CASSSTGGNQPQHF. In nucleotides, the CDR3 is TGTGCCAGCAGCTCGACAGGGGGCAATCAGCCCCAGCATTTT.

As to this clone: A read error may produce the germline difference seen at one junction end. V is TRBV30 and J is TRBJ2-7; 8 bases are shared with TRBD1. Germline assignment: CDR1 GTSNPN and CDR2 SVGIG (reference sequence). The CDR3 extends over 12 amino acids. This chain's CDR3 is CAWSPTGGPLDF. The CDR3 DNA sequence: TGTGCCTGGAGTCCCACAGGGGGTCCTTTGGACTTC.

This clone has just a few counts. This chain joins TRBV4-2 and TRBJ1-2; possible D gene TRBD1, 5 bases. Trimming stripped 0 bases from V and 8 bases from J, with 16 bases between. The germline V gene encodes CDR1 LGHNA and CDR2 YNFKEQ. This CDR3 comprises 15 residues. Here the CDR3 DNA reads TGTGCCAGCAGCCAAGACTCCCCCCATCCAGGGGGCTACACCTTC. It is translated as CASSQDSPHPGGYTF.

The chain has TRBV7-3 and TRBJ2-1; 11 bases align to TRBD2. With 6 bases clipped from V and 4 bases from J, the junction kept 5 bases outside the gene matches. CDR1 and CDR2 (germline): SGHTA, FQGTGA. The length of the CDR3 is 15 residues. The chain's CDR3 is CASSLAGGDYNEQFF. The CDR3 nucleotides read TGTGCCAGCAGTTTAGCGGGAGGGGATTACAATGAGCAGTTCTTC.

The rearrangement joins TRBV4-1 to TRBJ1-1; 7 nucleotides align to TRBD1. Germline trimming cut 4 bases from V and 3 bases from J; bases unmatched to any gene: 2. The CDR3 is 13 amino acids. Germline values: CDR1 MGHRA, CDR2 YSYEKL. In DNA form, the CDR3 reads TGCGCCAGCAGCCGCGACAGGGACACTGAAGCTTTCTTT. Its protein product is CASSRDRDTEAFF.

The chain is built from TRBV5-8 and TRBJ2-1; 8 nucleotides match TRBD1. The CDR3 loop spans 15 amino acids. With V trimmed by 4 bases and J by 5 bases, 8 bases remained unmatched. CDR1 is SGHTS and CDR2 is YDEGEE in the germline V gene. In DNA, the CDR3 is TGTGCCAGCAGCCTAGGGACAGGAGGGCACAATGAGCAGTTCTTC. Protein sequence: CASSLGTGGHNEQFF.

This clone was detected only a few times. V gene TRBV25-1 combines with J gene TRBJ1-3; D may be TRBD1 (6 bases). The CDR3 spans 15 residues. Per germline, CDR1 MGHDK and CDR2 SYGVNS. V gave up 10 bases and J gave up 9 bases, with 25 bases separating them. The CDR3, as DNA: TGTGCCACCTCGCGCGGGGGCAGAGGGCGATTCACCATATATTTT. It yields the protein CATSRGGRGRFTIYF.

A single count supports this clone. CDR3 loop: CASALGSGYEQYF. In DNA, the CDR3 is TGTGCCAGCGCCCTTGGGAGCGGATACGAGCAGTACTTC. The gene calls are TRBV27 and TRBJ2-5; tentative D call: TRBD2 (5 bases). The assigned J gene may be wrong: the sequence end matches TRBJ2-7 better. This CDR3 is 13 amino acids long. Germline CDR1 and CDR2: MNHEY and SMNVEV (reference sequence).

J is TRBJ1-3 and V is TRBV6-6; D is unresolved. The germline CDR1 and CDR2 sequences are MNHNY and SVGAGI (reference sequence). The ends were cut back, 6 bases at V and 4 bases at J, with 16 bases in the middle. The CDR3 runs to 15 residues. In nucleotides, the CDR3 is TGTGCCAGCAGCCCCAGCGGGGTTGAAGGAAACACCATATATTTT. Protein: CASSPSGVEGNTIYF.

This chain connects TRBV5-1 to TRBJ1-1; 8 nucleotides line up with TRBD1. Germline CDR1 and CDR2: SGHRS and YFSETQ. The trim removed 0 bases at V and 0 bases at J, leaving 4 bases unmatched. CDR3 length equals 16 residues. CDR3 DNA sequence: TGCGCCAGCAGCTTGGTTGGGACAGGCCTGAACACTGAAGCTTTCTTT. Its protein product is CASSLVGTGLNTEAFF.

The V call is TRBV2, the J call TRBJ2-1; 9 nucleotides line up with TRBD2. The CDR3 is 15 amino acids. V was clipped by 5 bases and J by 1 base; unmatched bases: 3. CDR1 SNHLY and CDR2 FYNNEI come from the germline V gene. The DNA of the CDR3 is TGTGCCAGCAGTTCTCTAGCGGGATCCTACAATGAGCAGTTCTTC. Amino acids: CASSSLAGSYNEQFF.

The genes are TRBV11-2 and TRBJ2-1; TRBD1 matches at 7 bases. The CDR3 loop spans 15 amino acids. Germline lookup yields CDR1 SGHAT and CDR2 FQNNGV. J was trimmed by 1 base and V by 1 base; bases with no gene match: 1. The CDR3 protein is CASSLVTGSYNEQFF. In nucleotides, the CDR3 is TGTGCCAGCAGCTTAGTGACAGGGTCCTACAATGAGCAGTTCTTC.

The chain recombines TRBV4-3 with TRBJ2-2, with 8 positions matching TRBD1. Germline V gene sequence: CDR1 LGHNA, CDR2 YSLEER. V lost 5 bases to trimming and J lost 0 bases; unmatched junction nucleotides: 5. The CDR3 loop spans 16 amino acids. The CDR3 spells CASSKLGQANTGELFF. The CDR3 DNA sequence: TGCGCCAGCAGCAAATTGGGACAGGCGAACACCGGGGAGCTGTTTTTT.

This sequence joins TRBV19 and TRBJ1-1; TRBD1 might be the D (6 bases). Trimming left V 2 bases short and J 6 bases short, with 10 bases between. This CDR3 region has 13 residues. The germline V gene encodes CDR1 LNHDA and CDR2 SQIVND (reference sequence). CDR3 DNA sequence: TGTGCCAGTAGTATACAGGGGAAGGCTGAAGCTTTCTTT. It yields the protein CASSIQGKAEAFF.

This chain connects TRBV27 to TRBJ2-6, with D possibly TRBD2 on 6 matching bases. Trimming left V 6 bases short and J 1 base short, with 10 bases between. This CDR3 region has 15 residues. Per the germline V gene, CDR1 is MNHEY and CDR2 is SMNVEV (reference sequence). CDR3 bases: TGTGCCAGCAGAATTGGGGGGTCTGGGGCCAACGTCCTGACTTTC. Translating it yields CASRIGGSGANVLTF.

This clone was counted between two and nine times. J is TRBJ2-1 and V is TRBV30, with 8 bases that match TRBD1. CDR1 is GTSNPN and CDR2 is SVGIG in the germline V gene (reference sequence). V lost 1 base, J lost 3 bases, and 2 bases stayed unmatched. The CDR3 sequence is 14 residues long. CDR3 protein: CAWSGTGNYNEQFF. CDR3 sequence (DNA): TGTGCCTGGAGTGGGACAGGGAACTACAATGAGCAGTTCTTC.

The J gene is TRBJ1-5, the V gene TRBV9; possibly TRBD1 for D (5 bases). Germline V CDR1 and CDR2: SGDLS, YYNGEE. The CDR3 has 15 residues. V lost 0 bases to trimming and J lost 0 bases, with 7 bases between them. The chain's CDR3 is CASSVARVSNQPQHF. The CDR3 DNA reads TGTGCCAGCAGCGTAGCCAGGGTTAGCAATCAGCCCCAGCATTTT. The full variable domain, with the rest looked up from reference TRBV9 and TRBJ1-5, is DSGVTQTPKHLITATGQRVTLRCSPRSGDLSVYWYQQSLDQGLQFLIQYYNGEERAKGNILERFSAQQFPDLHSELNLSSLELGDSALYFCASSVARVSNQPQHFGDGTRLSIL.